This T cell receptor (beta chain) was sequenced for a study of T cell changes during pregnancy in multiple sclerosis. Between the trimmed V and J ends, which lost 2 bases and 3 bases, there was a span of 10 bases. Germline CDR1 GTSNPN, CDR2 SVGIG (reference sequence). The CDR3 is 13 residues long. The assay was immunoSEQ multiplex PCR, and TCRdb's table has in-frame clones only and misses some. The table lists tens of thousands of clones, roughly nine tenths of them singletons. This material consisted of CD4+ T cells from peripheral blood mononuclear cells, taken before pregnancy. The gene calls are TRBV30 and TRBJ1-1; tentatively, D is TRBD1 (5 bases). The receptor was derived from a female donor with multiple sclerosis, enrolled in a pregnancy study. The CDR3 nucleotides read TGTGCCTGGAGTACGCAGACAGACACTGAAGCTTTCTTT. This encodes CAWSTQTDTEAFF.